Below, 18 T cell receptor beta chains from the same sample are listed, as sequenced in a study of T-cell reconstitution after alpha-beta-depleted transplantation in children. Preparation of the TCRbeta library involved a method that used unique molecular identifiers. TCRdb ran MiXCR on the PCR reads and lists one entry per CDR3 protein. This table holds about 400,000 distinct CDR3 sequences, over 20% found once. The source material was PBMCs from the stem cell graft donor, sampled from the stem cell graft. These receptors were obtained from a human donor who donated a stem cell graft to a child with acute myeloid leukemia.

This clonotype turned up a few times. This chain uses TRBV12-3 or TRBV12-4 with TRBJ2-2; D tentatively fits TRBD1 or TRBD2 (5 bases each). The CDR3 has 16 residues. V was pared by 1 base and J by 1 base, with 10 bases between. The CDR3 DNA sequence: TGTGCCAGCAGTTTAGGGGGCGCGGGGAACACCGGGGAGCTGTTTTTT. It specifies CASSLGGAGNTGELFF.

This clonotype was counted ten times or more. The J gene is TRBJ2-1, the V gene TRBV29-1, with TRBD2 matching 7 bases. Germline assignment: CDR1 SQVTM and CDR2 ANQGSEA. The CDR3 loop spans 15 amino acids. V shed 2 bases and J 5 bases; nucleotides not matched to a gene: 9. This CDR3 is CSVERSGWGNNEQFF. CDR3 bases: TGCAGCGTTGAACGTAGCGGGTGGGGAAACAATGAGCAGTTCTTC.

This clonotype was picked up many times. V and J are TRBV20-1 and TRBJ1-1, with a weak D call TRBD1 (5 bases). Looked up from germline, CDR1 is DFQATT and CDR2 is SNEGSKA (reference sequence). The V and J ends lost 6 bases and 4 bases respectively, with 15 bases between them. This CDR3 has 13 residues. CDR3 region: CSAPREGFTEAFF. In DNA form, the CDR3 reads TGCAGTGCCCCCAGGGAGGGTTTCACTGAAGCTTTCTTT.

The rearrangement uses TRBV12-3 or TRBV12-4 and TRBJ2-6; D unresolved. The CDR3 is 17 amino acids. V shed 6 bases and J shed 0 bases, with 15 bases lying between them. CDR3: CASSGRLPNSGANVLTF. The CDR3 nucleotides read TGTGCCAGCAGCGGCAGGCTCCCGAACTCTGGGGCCAACGTCCTGACTTTC.

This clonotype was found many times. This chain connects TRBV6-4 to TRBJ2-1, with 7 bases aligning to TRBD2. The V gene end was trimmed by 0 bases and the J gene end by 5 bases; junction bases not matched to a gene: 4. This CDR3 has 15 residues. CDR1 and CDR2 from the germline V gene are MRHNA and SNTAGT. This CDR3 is CASSDSGGRHNEQFF. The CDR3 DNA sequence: TGTGCCAGCAGTGACTCGGGAGGGAGACACAATGAGCAGTTCTTC.

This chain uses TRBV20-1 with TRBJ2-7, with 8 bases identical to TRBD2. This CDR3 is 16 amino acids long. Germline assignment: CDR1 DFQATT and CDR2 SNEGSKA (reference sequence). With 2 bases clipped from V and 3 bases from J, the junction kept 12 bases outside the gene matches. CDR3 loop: CSARRRVGLAGYEQYF. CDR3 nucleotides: TGCAGTGCTAGACGCCGCGTCGGGCTAGCGGGCTACGAGCAGTACTTC.

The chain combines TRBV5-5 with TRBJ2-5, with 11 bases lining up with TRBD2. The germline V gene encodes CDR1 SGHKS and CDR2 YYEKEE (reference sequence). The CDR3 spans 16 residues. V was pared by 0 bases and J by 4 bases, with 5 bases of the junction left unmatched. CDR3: CASSLATGTSGETQYF. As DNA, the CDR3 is TGTGCCAGCAGCTTGGCAACCGGGACTAGCGGAGAGACCCAGTACTTC.

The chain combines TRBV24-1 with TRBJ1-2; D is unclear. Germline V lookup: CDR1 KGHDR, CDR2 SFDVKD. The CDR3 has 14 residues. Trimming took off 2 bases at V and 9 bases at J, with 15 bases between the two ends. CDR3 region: CATSDSRPKQSYTF. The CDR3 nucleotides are TGTGCCACCAGTGATTCCCGACCCAAACAGAGCTACACCTTC.

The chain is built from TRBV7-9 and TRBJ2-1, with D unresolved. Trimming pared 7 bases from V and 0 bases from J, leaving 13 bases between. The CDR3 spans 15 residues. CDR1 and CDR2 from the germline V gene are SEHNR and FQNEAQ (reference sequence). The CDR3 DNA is TGTGCCAGCACTACCGGAGACCTCTCCTACAATGAGCAGTTCTTC. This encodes CASTTGDLSYNEQFF.

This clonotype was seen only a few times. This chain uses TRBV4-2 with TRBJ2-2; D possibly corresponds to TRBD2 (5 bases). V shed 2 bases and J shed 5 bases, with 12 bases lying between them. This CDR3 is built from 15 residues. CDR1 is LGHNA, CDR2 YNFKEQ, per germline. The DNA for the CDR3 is TGTGCCAGCAGCCAACTAGTCGCGGGTACCGGGGAGCTGTTTTTT. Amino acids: CASSQLVAGTGELFF.

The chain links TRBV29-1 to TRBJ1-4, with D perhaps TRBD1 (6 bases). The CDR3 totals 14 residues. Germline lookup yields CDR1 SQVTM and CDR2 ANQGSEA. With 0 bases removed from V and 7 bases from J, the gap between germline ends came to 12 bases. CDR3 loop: CSVEERTVGEKLFF. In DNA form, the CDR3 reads TGCAGCGTTGAAGAAAGGACAGTCGGTGAAAAACTGTTTTTT. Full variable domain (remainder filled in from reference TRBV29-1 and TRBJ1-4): SAVISQKPSRDICQRGTSLTIQCQVDSQVTMMFWYRQQPGQSLTLIATANQGSEATYESGFVIDKFPISRPNLTFSTLTVSNMSPEDSSIYLCSVEERTVGEKLFFGSGTQLSVL.

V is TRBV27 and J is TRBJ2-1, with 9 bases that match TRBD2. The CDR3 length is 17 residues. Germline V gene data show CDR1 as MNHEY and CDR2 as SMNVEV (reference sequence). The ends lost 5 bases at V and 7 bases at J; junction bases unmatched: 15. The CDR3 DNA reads TGTGCCAGCAGTGCGGGCGCGGTAGCGGGAGTGGTGAATGAGCAGTTCTTC. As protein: CASSAGAVAGVVNEQFF.

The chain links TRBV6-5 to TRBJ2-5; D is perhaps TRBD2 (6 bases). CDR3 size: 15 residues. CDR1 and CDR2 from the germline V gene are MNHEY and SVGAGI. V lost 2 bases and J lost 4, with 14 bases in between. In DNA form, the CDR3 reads TGTGCCAGCAGTTACAGCTCTTTGGGGGGAGAGACCCAGTACTTC. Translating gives CASSYSSLGGETQYF.

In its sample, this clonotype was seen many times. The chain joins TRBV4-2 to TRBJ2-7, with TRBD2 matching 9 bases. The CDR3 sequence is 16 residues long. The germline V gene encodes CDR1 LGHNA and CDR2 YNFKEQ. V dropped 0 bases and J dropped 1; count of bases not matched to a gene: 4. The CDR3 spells CASSQEGTSTSYEQYF. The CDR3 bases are TGTGCCAGCAGCCAAGAAGGGACTAGCACTTCCTACGAGCAGTACTTC.

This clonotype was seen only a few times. The CDR3 DNA follows: TGTGCCAGCAGCCAAGATCTCCTGACTAGCGGGAGGAGGGACGAGCAGTACTTC. As protein: CASSQDLLTSGRRDEQYF. The V and J genes are TRBV4-2 and TRBJ2-7; 13 positions agree with TRBD2. CDR3 length equals 18 residues. Per germline, CDR1 LGHNA and CDR2 YNFKEQ. The V gene end was trimmed by 0 bases and the J gene end by 5 bases; junction bases not matched to a gene: 10.

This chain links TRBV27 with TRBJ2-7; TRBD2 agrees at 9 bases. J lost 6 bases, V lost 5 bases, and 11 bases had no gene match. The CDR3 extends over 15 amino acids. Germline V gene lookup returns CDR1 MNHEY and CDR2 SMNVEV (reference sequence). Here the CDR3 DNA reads TGTGCCAGCAGTCCACCCAGCGGGAGGCTAAGCGAGCAGTACTTC. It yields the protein CASSPPSGRLSEQYF.

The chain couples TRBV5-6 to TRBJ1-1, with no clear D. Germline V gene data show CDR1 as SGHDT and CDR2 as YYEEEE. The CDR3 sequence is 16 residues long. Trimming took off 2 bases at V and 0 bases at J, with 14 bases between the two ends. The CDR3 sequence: CASSFNPDPMNTEAFF. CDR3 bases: TGTGCCAGCAGCTTTAACCCGGACCCCATGAACACTGAAGCTTTCTTT.

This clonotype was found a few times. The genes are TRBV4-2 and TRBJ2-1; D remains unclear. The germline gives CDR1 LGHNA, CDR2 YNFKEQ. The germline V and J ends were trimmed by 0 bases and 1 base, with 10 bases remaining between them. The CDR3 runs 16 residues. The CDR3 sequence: CASSQDSESSYNEQFF. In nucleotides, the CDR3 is TGTGCCAGCAGCCAAGACTCGGAATCTTCCTACAATGAGCAGTTCTTC.